This T cell receptor beta chain originates from a study of cytomegalovirus exposure and HLA in healthy donors. Repertoires were generated with immunoSEQ multiplex PCR, while TCRdb's copy carries only in-frame clones and drops some. The table lists over 60,000 clones, nearly 96% of them singletons, with roughly 4.7% in the top ten. The sequenced sample was PBMCs. The clonotype comes from a woman younger than 35 in good health and CMV-seropositive.

For the CDR3, the DNA is TGTGCCAGCCAGGGTGGGCGGGGTAAAAGCTACGAGCAGTACTTC. Translating it yields CASQGGRGKSYEQYF. The chain links TRBV27 to TRBJ2-7, with D maybe TRBD2 (6 bases). Deletions cut 8 bases from V and 3 bases from J, with 20 bases between. Germline V gives CDR1 MNHEY, CDR2 SMNVEV (reference sequence). The CDR3 is 15 residues long.